This T cell receptor (beta chain) is from a study of blood T cells in healthy people across ages. Together with a sample-barcoded 5' primer, a J-beta primer mix was included in a second PCR lasting about 7 to 12 cycles. Via MiXCR, TCRdb re-called the 5' RACE reads, giving one row per CDR3 protein. The sample holds about 780,000 distinct CDR3 sequences; around a quarter are singletons and the top ten take less than 3.5%. Researchers collected about 9.1 milliliters of peripheral blood from every single donor. The CDR3 totals 14 residues. Looked up from germline, CDR1 is KGHSH and CDR2 is LQKENI. The V gene end was trimmed by 2 bases and the J gene end by 10 bases; junction bases not matched to a gene: 8. The sample was also reused in another study, on T cells of mothers and their children.

J is TRBJ2-1 and V is TRBV18, with 7 nucleotides matching TRBD1. This clonotype originated in a boy younger than 18 in good health. The sequencing sample was made of blood. The CDR3 reads CASSPIEGGQEQFF. The CDR3 nucleotides read TGTGCCAGCTCACCAATAGAAGGGGGCCAAGAGCAGTTCTTC.